This T cell receptor (beta chain) was profiled in a study of T cells after yellow fever vaccination. As for the study in general: Fractions containing few cells were prepared with SMART-Seq v4 Ultra Low Input.

A process of 5'RACE template switching, which added a universal primer site and UMIs, was used to make TCR cDNA. TCRdb reprocessed the 5' RACE reads via MiXCR and lists one record per CDR3 protein. The sample holds 400,000 or so distinct CDR3 sequences, approximately 19% seen once. The V end was cut by 6 bases, the J end by 9 bases, with 9 bases between. CDR1 and CDR2 from the germline V gene are MNHEY and SVGAGI. This CDR3 has 11 residues. The chain has TRBV6-5 and TRBJ2-1; D could derive from TRBD1 or TRBD2 (5 bases each). This TCR derives from a man between 18 and 29 years old who received the YFV17D yellow fever vaccine. The material was PBMCs, obtained before the yellow fever booster vaccination. The CDR3 nucleotides read TGTGCCAGCAGCCGGGGCGTTGAGCAGTTCTTC. This sequence encodes CASSRGVEQFF.